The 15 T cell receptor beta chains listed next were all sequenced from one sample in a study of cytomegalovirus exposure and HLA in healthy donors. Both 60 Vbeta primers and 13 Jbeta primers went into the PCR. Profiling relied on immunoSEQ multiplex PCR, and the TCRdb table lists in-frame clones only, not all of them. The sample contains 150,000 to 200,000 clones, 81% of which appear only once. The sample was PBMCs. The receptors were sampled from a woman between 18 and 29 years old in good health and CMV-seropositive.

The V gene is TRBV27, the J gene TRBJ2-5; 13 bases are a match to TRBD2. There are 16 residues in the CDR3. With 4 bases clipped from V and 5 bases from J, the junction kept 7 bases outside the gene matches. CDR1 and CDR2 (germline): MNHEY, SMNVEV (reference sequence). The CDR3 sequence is CASSSGLAGVSETQYF. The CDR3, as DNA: TGTGCCAGCAGTTCCGGACTAGCGGGGGTATCGGAGACCCAGTACTTC.

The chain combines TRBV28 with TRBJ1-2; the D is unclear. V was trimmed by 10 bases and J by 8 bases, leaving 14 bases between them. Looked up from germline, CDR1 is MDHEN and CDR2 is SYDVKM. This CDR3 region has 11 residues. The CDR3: CANRTPGGYTF. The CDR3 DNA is TGTGCCAACCGGACTCCCGGCGGCTACACCTTC.

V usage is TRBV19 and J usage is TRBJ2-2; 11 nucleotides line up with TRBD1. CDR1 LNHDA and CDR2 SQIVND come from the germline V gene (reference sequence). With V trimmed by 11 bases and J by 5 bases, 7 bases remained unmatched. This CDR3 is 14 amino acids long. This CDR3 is CASSDRGRTGELFF. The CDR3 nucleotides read TGTGCCTCCTCGGACAGGGGGCGGACCGGGGAGCTGTTTTTT.

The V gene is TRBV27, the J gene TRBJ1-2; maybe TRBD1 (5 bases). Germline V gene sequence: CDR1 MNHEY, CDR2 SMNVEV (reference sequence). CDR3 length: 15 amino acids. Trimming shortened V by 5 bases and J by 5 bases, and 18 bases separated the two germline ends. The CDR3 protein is CASSPTPRVFYGYTF. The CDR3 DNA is TGTGCCAGCAGTCCTACCCCCAGGGTATTTTATGGCTACACCTTC.

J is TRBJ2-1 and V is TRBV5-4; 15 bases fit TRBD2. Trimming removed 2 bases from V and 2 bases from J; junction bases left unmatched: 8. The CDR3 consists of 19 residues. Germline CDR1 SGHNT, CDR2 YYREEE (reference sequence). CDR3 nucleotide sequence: TGTGCCAGCAGCTTAAAACCCGGGACTAGCGGGGGGACCTACAATGAGCAGTTCTTC. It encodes CASSLKPGTSGGTYNEQFF.

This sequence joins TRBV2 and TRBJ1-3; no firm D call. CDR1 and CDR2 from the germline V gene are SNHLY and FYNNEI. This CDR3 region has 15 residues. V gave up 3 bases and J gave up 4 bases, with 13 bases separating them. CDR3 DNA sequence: TGTGCCAGCAGTGAGAGTCGGGATTCGGGAAACACCATATATTTT. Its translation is CASSESRDSGNTIYF.

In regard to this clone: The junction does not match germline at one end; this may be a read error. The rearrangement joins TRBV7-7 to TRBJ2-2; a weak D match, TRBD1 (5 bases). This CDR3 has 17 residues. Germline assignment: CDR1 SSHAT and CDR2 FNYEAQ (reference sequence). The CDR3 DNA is TGTGCTAGCAGCTCTCACCCGCCGGACATCAAACCCGGGGAGCTGTTTTTT. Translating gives CASSSHPPDIKPGELFF.

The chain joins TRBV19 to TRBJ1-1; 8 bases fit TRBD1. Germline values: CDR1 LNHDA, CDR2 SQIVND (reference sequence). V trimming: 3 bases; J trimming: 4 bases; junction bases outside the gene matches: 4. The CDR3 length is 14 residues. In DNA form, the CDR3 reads TGTGCCAGTAGTATCAGGGGGCGAGGCACTGAAGCTTTCTTT. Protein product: CASSIRGRGTEAFF. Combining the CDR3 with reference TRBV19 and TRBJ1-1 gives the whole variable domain DGGITQSPKYLFRKEGQNVTLSCEQNLNHDAMYWYRQDPGQGLRLIYYSQIVNDFQKGDIAEGYSVSREKKESFPLTVTSAQKNPTAFYLCASSIRGRGTEAFFGQGTRLTVV.

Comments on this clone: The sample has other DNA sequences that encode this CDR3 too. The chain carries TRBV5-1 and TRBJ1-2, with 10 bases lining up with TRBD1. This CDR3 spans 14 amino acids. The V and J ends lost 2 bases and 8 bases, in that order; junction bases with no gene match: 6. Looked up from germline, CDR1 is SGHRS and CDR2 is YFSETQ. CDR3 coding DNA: TGCGCCAGCAGCTTAGGACAGGGGGTCGGAGGCTACACCTTC. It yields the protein CASSLGQGVGGYTF.

The CDR3, as DNA: TGTGCCAGCAGCTTAGTAGGACAGGGAGGTCAGCCCCAGCATTTT. Amino acid sequence: CASSLVGQGGQPQHF. V and J are TRBV7-8 and TRBJ1-5; 8 nucleotides agree with TRBD1. Germline V gives CDR1 SGHVS, CDR2 FQNEAQ. The CDR3 has 15 residues. Unmatched junction bases numbered 5, after V lost 1 base and J lost 6 bases.

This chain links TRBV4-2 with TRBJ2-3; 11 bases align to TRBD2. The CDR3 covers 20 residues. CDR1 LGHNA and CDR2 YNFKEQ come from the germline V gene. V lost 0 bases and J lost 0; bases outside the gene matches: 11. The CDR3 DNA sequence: TGTGCCAGCAGCCAAGAGGCACTAGCGGGGGCGATTACGAGCACAGATACGCAGTATTTT. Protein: CASSQEALAGAITSTDTQYF.

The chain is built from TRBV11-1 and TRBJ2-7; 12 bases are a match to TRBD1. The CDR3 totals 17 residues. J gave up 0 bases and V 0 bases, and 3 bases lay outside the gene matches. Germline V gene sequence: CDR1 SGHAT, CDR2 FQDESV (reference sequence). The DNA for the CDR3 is TGTGCCAGCAGCTTAGCAACGGGACAGGGGGCCTCCTACGAGCAGTACTTC. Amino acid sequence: CASSLATGQGASYEQYF. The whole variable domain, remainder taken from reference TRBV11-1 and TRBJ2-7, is EAEVAQSPRYKITEKSQAVAFWCDPISGHATLYWYRQILGQGPELLVQFQDESVVDDSQLPKDRFSAERLKGVDSTLKIQPAELGDSAMYLCASSLATGQGASYEQYFGPGTRLTVT.

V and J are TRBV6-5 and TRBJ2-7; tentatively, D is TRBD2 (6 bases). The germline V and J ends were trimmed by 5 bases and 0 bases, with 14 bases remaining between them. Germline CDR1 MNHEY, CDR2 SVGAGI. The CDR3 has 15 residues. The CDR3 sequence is CASSRRDFSSYEQYF. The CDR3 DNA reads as TGTGCCAGCAGTCGCCGGGACTTCAGCTCCTACGAGCAGTACTTC.

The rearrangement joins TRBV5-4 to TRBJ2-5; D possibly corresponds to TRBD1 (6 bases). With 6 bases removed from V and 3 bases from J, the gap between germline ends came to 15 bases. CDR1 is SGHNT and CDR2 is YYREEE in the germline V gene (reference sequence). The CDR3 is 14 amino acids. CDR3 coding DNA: TGTGCCAGCATTAACCCGAGGACAGAAGAGACCCAGTACTTC. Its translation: CASINPRTEETQYF.

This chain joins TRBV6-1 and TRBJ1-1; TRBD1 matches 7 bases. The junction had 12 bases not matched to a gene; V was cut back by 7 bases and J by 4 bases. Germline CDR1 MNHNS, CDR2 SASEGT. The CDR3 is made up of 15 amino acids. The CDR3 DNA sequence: TGTGCCAGCAATCAACAGGGGATCGGTACCACTGAAGCTTTCTTT. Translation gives CASNQQGIGTTEAFF.